This T cell receptor beta chain was documented in a study of blood T cell repertoires in COVID-19 (dated by TCRdb to between 2020 and 2021). Regarding the complete study: Samples from collaborators originated in the United States, Italy and Spain and spanned both the acute and convalescent phases of COVID-19. Where available, HLA class I and class II types were taken from metadata supplied by the sample provider and were not determined by assay-based typing. The samples were drawn from the first 160 participants of the ongoing ImmuneRACE study and from some 1,300 subjects provided by 6 global collaborators. A freely available public database, intended as a resource for researchers studying the immune response to SARS-CoV-2, is where the repertoires were released. The material from the prospective study consisted of cDNA or gDNA derived from T cells, B-cell-depleted T cells, or PBMCs. The sample metadata nearly always contained a de-identified subject ID, COVID-19 status, age in years and sex. The dataset comprised deeply sampled blood TCRbeta repertoires from subjects exposed to, actively infected with, or recovered from COVID-19. The investigation overall reported the following: Clinical and demographic metadata were provided uncurated, with the amount varying by source and participant.

The immunoSEQ Assay, a bias-controlled multiplex PCR, was used to amplify TCRbeta CDR3 regions from genomic DNA. Processing in the source paper ran as follows. The number of nucleated cells in each sample was estimated by amplification of reference gene primers within the assay. Sequence reads were collapsed and filtered to measure the absolute abundance of every unique TCRbeta CDR3 rearrangement. For each sample, productive Simpson clonality was calculated by taking the square root of Simpson's diversity index across productive rearrangements. TCRdb holds this immuneACCESS table with in-frame rearrangements only. Some clones are missing; in checked studies, unresolved V genes explain under half, and the rest has no known cause. From that table come the V and J calls and clone size; the DNA was used to work out D and trimming. The sample data list some 180,000 clones, and approximately 84% of these were observed just once. The top ten constitute 11% of the sample.

The collaborating institutions used their own protocols to collect whole blood in K2EDTA tubes. Collaborator samples were shipped for TCRbeta analysis as frozen whole blood, isolated PBMCs, or DNA extracted from either sample type. As to this clone: No antigen is known for it. The sample holds no much larger clone one base away, and base qualities are not on file.

CDR1 SGHRS and CDR2 YFSETQ are derived from the germline V gene. V ends up 1 base short and J 3 bases short, with an unmatched junction base count of 3. Including cysteine and phenylalanine, the CDR3 has 15 amino acids. Kept here is only the CDR3 DNA, which spans 45 bases and is read in frame from base 1. The clonotype comes from a man aged 65-85 years with active or convalescent COVID-19. The sample consisted of peripheral blood. Recombination connected TRBV5-1 to TRBJ2-2; 7 junctional bases match TRBD1. Here the CDR3 is given as CASSLWTGYTGELFF. The DNA sequence is as follows: TGCGCCAGCAGCTTGTGGACAGGTTACACCGGGGAGCTGTTTTTT.